Here is one T cell receptor beta chain with its context. Germline lookup yields CDR1 SGHDT and CDR2 YYEEEE. The CDR3 is 12 residues long. J was trimmed by 5 bases and V by 6 bases; bases with no gene match: 2. Only in-frame clones appear in the TCRdb table, and some are missing; sequencing was by immunoSEQ multiplex PCR. The sample lists 270,000 or so clones; around nine tenths were seen once. The data were taken from a study of blood T cell repertoires in COVID-19. The clonotype was recovered from a woman aged 18-29 years who had recovered from COVID-19. The chain links TRBV5-6 to TRBJ2-5; TRBD2 agrees at 9 bases. Sequenced material: PBMCs or T cells enriched from blood (not recorded which). The CDR3 DNA sequence: TGTGCCAGCATCCTAGCGGGGGAGACCCAGTACTTC. Translation: CASILAGETQYF.